These 9 T cell receptor beta chains originate from one sample sequenced in a study of shared clonotypes between healthy human individuals. Sequenced by immunoSEQ multiplex PCR; TCRdb stores in-frame clones only, minus some. The sample carries some 500,000 clones, 60% to 80% recorded once. Input material: PBMCs. The source of these receptors is a woman aged 40 to 50 in good health. Some clones in this sample may be carry-over from other donors' samples.

In nucleotides, the CDR3 is TGTGCCAGCAGCTTCCAAGGGGCCGAGCAGTACTTC. Protein: CASSFQGAEQYF. The chain employs TRBV7-8 and TRBJ2-7, with D possibly being TRBD1 (5 bases). This CDR3 spans 12 amino acids. The ends were cut back, 3 bases at V and 6 bases at J, with 9 bases in the middle. Germline V CDR1 and CDR2: SGHVS, FQNEAQ.

The chain uses TRBV18 and TRBJ2-1; D is ambiguous. The CDR3 length is 16 residues. With 3 bases removed from V and 0 bases from J, the gap between germline ends came to 12 bases. Germline CDR1 KGHSH, CDR2 LQKENI. CDR3 region: CASSPPQRSSYNEQFF. The CDR3, as DNA: TGTGCCAGCTCACCCCCCCAGCGAAGCTCCTACAATGAGCAGTTCTTC.

This chain uses TRBV7-2 with TRBJ2-1; the D is unclear. The CDR3 sequence is 15 residues long. Trimming stripped 0 bases from V and 1 base from J, with 7 bases between. Germline CDR1 reads SGHTA; CDR2 reads FQGNSA. CDR3 bases: TGTGCCAGCAGCTTAGCCAGTCGGTCCTACAATGAGCAGTTCTTC. This translates into CASSLASRSYNEQFF.

V and J are TRBV10-3 and TRBJ2-3, with TRBD2 identical over 8 bases. The junction had 11 bases not matched to a gene; V was cut back by 8 bases and J by 4 bases. CDR1 and CDR2 (germline): ENHRY, SYGVKD. The CDR3 sequence is 15 residues long. CDR3 in DNA: TGTGCCATCTGCCCGGGACTAGGGCCGTCAGATACGCAGTATTTT. This gives the protein CAICPGLGPSDTQYF.

The chain is built from TRBV18 and TRBJ1-2; unclear D gene. V dropped 2 bases and J dropped 5 bases, with 18 bases sitting between them. CDR1 is KGHSH, CDR2 LQKENI, per germline. The CDR3 is 16 amino acids. This CDR3 is CASSPERVKVNYGYTF. CDR3 coding DNA: TGTGCCAGCTCACCAGAGAGGGTCAAGGTTAATTATGGCTACACCTTC.

The chain is built from TRBV29-1 and TRBJ2-7, with D uncertain. V lost 4 bases to trimming and J lost 0 bases, with 10 bases between them. CDR1 and CDR2 (germline): SQVTM, ANQGSEA. The CDR3 extends over 13 amino acids. As DNA, the CDR3 is TGCAGCGTTGGTCGAGTGGACTCCTACGAGCAGTACTTC. This gives the protein CSVGRVDSYEQYF.

The chain has TRBV11-2 and TRBJ1-1; D not certain. The germline V gene encodes CDR1 SGHAT and CDR2 FQNNGV. CDR3 size: 14 residues. Trimming left V 3 bases short and J 10 bases short, with 18 bases between. The CDR3 coding sequence is TGTGCCAGCAGCTTTGGCGTCAGAGGCTTGGGAGCTTTCTTT. This translates into CASSFGVRGLGAFF.

V is TRBV7-2 and J is TRBJ2-3; tentative D call: TRBD2 (6 bases). CDR1 and CDR2 (germline): SGHTA, FQGNSA. This CDR3 has 16 amino acids. The V end lost 0 bases, the J end lost 7 bases, and 17 bases lay between the germline ends. The CDR3 loop reads CASSLAVGRGANTQYF. In DNA, the CDR3 is TGTGCCAGCAGCTTAGCGGTCGGGAGAGGGGCAAATACGCAGTATTTT.

This clone showed up just a few times. The rearrangement links TRBV4-1 to TRBJ1-2, with TRBD1 as a possible D gene (5 bases). The germline V gene encodes CDR1 MGHRA and CDR2 YSYEKL. Trimming cost V 0 bases and J 2 bases, with 16 bases left between them. The CDR3 covers 17 residues. In DNA form, the CDR3 reads TGCGCCAGCAGCCAAGATGAGATAGGACGGGGCAACTATGGCTACACCTTC. Translating gives CASSQDEIGRGNYGYTF.